Following are 25 T cell receptor beta chains from one sample sequenced in a study of tumor-infiltrating lymphocytes in localized non-small cell lung cancer. Data came from immunoSEQ multiplex PCR; TCRdb stores just in-frame clones and leaves some out. This table has approximately 9,700 clones, approximately 72% appearing once. The specimen sequenced was uninvolved lung tissue not adjacent to the tumor. The receptors come from a human donor with non-small cell lung cancer.

The V call is TRBV7-6, the J call TRBJ2-3; D gene uncertain. Germline loops: CDR1 SGHVS, CDR2 FNYEAQ. Trimming shortened V by 4 bases and J by 7 bases, and 9 bases separated the two germline ends. The CDR3 sequence is 12 residues long. CDR3: CASSSPGHTQYF. CDR3 DNA: TGTGCCAGCAGCTCGCCCGGACATACGCAGTATTTT.

This clone appeared a single time. The V gene is TRBV29-1, the J gene TRBJ2-1, with D perhaps being TRBD1 or TRBD2 (5 bases each). Germline V gene sequence: CDR1 SQVTM, CDR2 ANQGSEA. Trimming pared 1 base from V and 9 bases from J, leaving 16 bases between. The CDR3 has 14 amino acids. CDR3 DNA: TGCAGCGTTGAAGGTTACGGGACCAAGGGTGAGCAGTTCTTC. Translation gives CSVEGYGTKGEQFF.

The genes are TRBV4-1 and TRBJ2-7; 7 bases are a match to TRBD1. There are 16 residues in the CDR3. V shed 1 base, J shed 0 bases, and the junction held 6 bases outside the gene matches. In germline, CDR1 is MGHRA, CDR2 YSYEKL. CDR3 bases: TGCGCCAGCAGCCAAGGACAGGGTTGGAGCTCCTACGAGCAGTACTTC. Translation gives CASSQGQGWSSYEQYF.

V is TRBV2 and J is TRBJ2-2, with 8 bases identical to TRBD2. Germline CDR1 reads SNHLY; CDR2 reads FYNNEI. This CDR3 contains 15 residues. V shed 10 bases, J shed 5 bases, and the junction held 12 bases outside the gene matches. The CDR3 loop reads CATGRESVRTGELFF. CDR3 in DNA: TGTGCCACCGGGAGGGAGAGTGTGCGGACCGGGGAGCTGTTTTTT.

The chain uses TRBV6-1 and TRBJ1-3; the D is unclear. The CDR3 has 15 amino acids. Trimming pared 6 bases from V and 9 bases from J, leaving 21 bases between. CDR1 and CDR2 (germline): MNHNS, SASEGT. The CDR3 loop reads CASRDNIDPRVTIYF. CDR3 nucleotide sequence: TGTGCCAGCAGGGATAACATCGATCCACGAGTCACCATATATTTT.

This clone was seen only a few times. J is TRBJ1-4 and V is TRBV5-6; 7 bases are a match to TRBD1. The CDR3 contains 15 residues. The germline CDR1 and CDR2 sequences are SGHDT and YYEEEE. The J segment lost 4 bases and the V segment lost 3 bases, leaving 6 bases of the junction unmatched. CDR3 sequence (DNA): TGTGCCAGCAGCTCCCCGGGACAGAGTAATGAAAAACTGTTTTTT. This sequence encodes CASSSPGQSNEKLFF.

The count of this clone is one. This chain links TRBV28 with TRBJ2-6; 8 nucleotides match TRBD1. Trimming removed 7 bases from V and 3 bases from J; junction bases left unmatched: 8. Germline assignment: CDR1 MDHEN and CDR2 SYDVKM. The CDR3 loop spans 16 amino acids. This CDR3 reads CASKAGGAVGANVLTF. CDR3 nucleotides: TGTGCCAGCAAAGCAGGGGGCGCGGTTGGGGCCAACGTCCTGACTTTC.

This chain uses TRBV6-5 with TRBJ2-5; D not resolved. Trimming shortened V by 2 bases and J by 8 bases, and 6 bases separated the two germline ends. Germline V CDR1 and CDR2: MNHEY, SVGAGI. The length of the CDR3 is 11 residues. CDR3: CASSYLGTQYF. The CDR3 DNA follows: TGTGCCAGCAGTTACCTGGGTACCCAGTACTTC.

The V and J genes are TRBV28 and TRBJ1-4; D is unresolved. The V gene's germline CDR1 is MDHEN and CDR2 SYDVKM. This CDR3 contains 14 residues. V was cut by 3 bases and J by 8 bases, with 13 bases left in between. CDR3 protein: CASSFLYTKEKLFF. The CDR3 DNA reads as TGTGCCAGCAGTTTCCTATATACCAAGGAAAAACTGTTTTTT.

V is TRBV5-4 and J is TRBJ2-1; 8 bases match TRBD2. The germline gives CDR1 SGHNT, CDR2 YYREEE (reference sequence). The CDR3 loop spans 17 amino acids. Trimming cost V 4 bases and J 6 bases; bases outside gene matches: 15. The CDR3 sequence: CASSAAAGGRRFNEQFF. The CDR3, as DNA: TGTGCCAGCAGCGCAGCGGCGGGCGGGAGGCGTTTCAATGAGCAGTTCTTC.

The chain employs TRBV5-1 and TRBJ1-1; D gene uncertain. This CDR3 has 13 amino acids. V was pared by 4 bases and J by 0 bases, with 7 bases between. CDR1 SGHRS and CDR2 YFSETQ come from the germline V gene. The CDR3 DNA is TGCGCCAGCAGCGCAGAGATGAACACTGAAGCTTTCTTT. Translated, it gives CASSAEMNTEAFF.

By share of the sample, this clone is medium-sized. The chain links TRBV11-2 to TRBJ1-1, with D possibly being TRBD1 (5 bases). The CDR3 consists of 15 residues. V was trimmed by 4 bases and J by 1 base, leaving 13 bases between them. CDR1 is SGHAT and CDR2 is FQNNGV in the germline V gene. The CDR3 sequence: CASSSAGIENTEAFF. For the CDR3, the DNA is TGTGCCAGCAGCTCCGCAGGGATAGAGAACACTGAAGCTTTCTTT.

The sample holds one count of this clone. The rearrangement joins TRBV29-1 to TRBJ1-5; perhaps TRBD1 as D (5 bases). Germline V gene sequence: CDR1 SQVTM, CDR2 ANQGSEA. CDR3 size: 15 residues. Between the trimmed V and J ends, which lost 5 bases and 0 bases, there was a span of 14 bases. Here the CDR3 reads CSVRLTVDSNQPQHF. The DNA for the CDR3 is TGCAGCGTTCGCCTGACAGTGGATAGCAATCAGCCCCAGCATTTT.

The CDR3 here is CASSLNSLKPNYGYTF. DNA for the CDR3: TGTGCCAGCAGCTTAAACAGCCTGAAACCTAACTATGGCTACACCTTC. The rearrangement joins TRBV7-2 to TRBJ1-2, with D hard to call. The CDR3 has 16 residues. In germline, CDR1 is SGHTA, CDR2 FQGNSA. Trimming shortened V by 2 bases and J by 0 bases, and 13 bases separated the two germline ends.

The chain employs TRBV4-1 and TRBJ1-5; TRBD1 is a possible D gene (6 bases). Germline CDR1 reads MGHRA; CDR2 reads YSYEKL. Trimming took 4 bases from V and 4 from J, leaving 11 bases between them. The CDR3 spans 14 residues. For the CDR3, the DNA is TGCGCCAGCAGCCTACGGACAGTTAATCAGCCCCAGCATTTT. This encodes CASSLRTVNQPQHF.

The CDR3 nucleotides read TGTGCCACCAGCTCGCCCGAGGTAACCTTCGCCTACACCTTC. It translates to CATSSPEVTFAYTF. The chain joins TRBV15 to TRBJ1-2, with D hard to call. V dropped 5 bases and J dropped 10 bases, with 20 bases sitting between them. CDR1 is LNHNV and CDR2 is YYDKDF in the germline V gene (reference sequence). The CDR3 runs to 14 residues.

This chain joins TRBV28 and TRBJ2-2; no definite D call. Looked up from germline, CDR1 is MDHEN and CDR2 is SYDVKM. The CDR3 loop spans 14 amino acids. The V gene lost 2 bases and the J gene lost 7 bases, with 11 bases spanning the gap. The CDR3 DNA is TGTGCCAGCAGTTTAGATGGTAGTGGCGGGGAGCTGTTTTTT. This sequence encodes CASSLDGSGGELFF.

The CDR3 nucleotides are TGTGCCAGCAGCGCCGGGACAATTAGCACAGATACGCAGTATTTT. Protein product: CASSAGTISTDTQYF. This sequence joins TRBV5-4 and TRBJ2-3; tentative D call: TRBD1 (6 bases). V lost 4 bases, J lost 0 bases, and 12 bases lay in between. CDR1 is SGHNT and CDR2 is YYREEE in the germline V gene (reference sequence). This CDR3 is built from 15 residues.

This clone has just a few counts. The V call is TRBV25-1, the J call TRBJ1-2; a weak D match, TRBD1 (5 bases). Trimming removed 4 bases at V and 4 bases at J, with 13 bases between. This CDR3 has 14 residues. Looked up from germline, CDR1 is MGHDK and CDR2 is SYGVNS. CDR3 region: CASSGGTGIYGYTF. The CDR3 DNA is TGTGCCAGCAGTGGGGGGACCGGGATCTATGGCTACACCTTC.

The gene calls are TRBV6-5 and TRBJ1-5; no clear D gene. Germline CDR1 is MNHEY and CDR2 is SVGAGI. V lost 2 bases and J 4 bases, leaving 9 bases between the germline ends. The length of the CDR3 is 14 residues. The CDR3 spells CASSYGRKNQPQHF. Here the CDR3 DNA reads TGTGCCAGCAGTTACGGGCGGAAAAATCAGCCCCAGCATTTT.

V gene TRBV4-2 combines with J gene TRBJ2-2; possibly TRBD2 for D (6 bases). Looked up from germline, CDR1 is LGHNA and CDR2 is YNFKEQ. This CDR3 is built from 15 residues. V lost 0 bases and J 7 bases, leaving 12 bases between the germline ends. Written as DNA, the CDR3 is TGTGCCAGCAGCCAAGAAGGACTACTAGGCGGGGAGCTGTTTTTT. This encodes CASSQEGLLGGELFF.

The rearrangement uses TRBV6-6 and TRBJ1-2, with 10 bases that match TRBD1. The CDR3 length is 14 residues. Looked up from germline, CDR1 is MNHNY and CDR2 is SVGAGI (reference sequence). Losses at the gene ends were 4 bases for V and 3 bases for J; bases not matched to a gene: 2. The CDR3 spells CASSWTGGDYGYTF. The CDR3 bases are TGTGCCAGCAGTTGGACAGGGGGTGACTATGGCTACACCTTC.

The chain links TRBV4-3 to TRBJ1-2, with TRBD1 as a possible D gene (6 bases). Germline CDR1 is LGHNA and CDR2 is YSLEER. The CDR3 runs to 16 residues. With 0 bases removed from V and 2 bases from J, the gap between germline ends came to 13 bases. CDR3 protein: CASSQDIATGNYGYTF. CDR3 coding DNA: TGCGCCAGCAGCCAAGATATCGCCACAGGGAACTATGGCTACACCTTC.

This sequence joins TRBV20-1 and TRBJ2-5, with unresolved D. The V gene lost 0 bases and the J gene lost 6 bases, with 5 bases spanning the gap. This CDR3 contains 11 residues. Per the germline V gene, CDR1 is DFQATT and CDR2 is SNEGSKA (reference sequence). CDR3 bases: TGCAGTGCTAGAGACGTGCAGACCCAGTACTTC. Protein: CSARDVQTQYF.

The V and J genes are TRBV27 and TRBJ2-7; D call uncertain. The CDR3 is made up of 14 amino acids. Per germline, CDR1 MNHEY and CDR2 SMNVEV (reference sequence). Trimming took 8 bases from V and 0 from J, leaving 14 bases between them. The DNA of the CDR3 is TGTGCCAGCTCCCCTTTCGGAGTCTCCTACGAGCAGTACTTC. Its protein is CASSPFGVSYEQYF.